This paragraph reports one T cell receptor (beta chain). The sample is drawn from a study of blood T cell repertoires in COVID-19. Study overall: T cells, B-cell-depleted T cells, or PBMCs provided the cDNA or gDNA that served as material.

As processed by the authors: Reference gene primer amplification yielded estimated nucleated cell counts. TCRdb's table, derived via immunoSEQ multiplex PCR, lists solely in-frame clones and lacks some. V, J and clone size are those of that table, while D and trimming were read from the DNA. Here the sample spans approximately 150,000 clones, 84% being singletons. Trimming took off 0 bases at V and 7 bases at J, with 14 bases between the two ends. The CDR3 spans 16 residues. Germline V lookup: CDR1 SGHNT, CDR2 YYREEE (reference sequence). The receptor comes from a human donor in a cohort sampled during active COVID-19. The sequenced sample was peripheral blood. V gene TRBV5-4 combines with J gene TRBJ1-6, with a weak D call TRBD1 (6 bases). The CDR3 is CASSLASQGGNSPLHF. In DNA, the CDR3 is TGTGCCAGCAGCTTGGCTTCACAGGGTGGGAATTCACCCCTCCACTTT.